This TCR beta chain was captured in a study of OX40 agonist ivuxolimab in advanced cancers. TCRdb keeps only in-frame clones here, not all; method: immunoSEQ multiplex PCR. The sample lists some 40,000 clones; about 89% were seen once. The trim removed 5 bases at V and 0 bases at J, leaving 2 bases unmatched. This CDR3 has 15 residues. Looked up from germline, CDR1 is SGHTA and CDR2 is FQGTGA. The V call is TRBV7-3, the J call TRBJ2-5; 11 nucleotides align to TRBD1. The sequences come from CD4+ or CD8+ T cells sorted from blood, collected in a trial of the OX40 agonist ivuxolimab. This TCR was sampled from an adult with an advanced solid tumor such as melanoma, head and neck, liver or kidney cancer. CDR3 bases: TGTGCCAGCAGCAGGACAGGGGGCAACCAAGAGACCCAGTACTTC. Translating gives CASSRTGGNQETQYF.